The 24 T cell receptor beta chains listed next were all sequenced from one sample in a study of post-analysis software for immune sequencing data. Study-level points and caveats: When patients were compared with controls, 4 or 5 TRBV segments were more frequent, TRBV5-6, TRBV5-1 and TRBV20-1 among them.

TCR beta libraries were prepared from cDNA with unique molecular identifiers. TCRdb recomputed calls from the PCR reads with MiXCR, one row per CDR3 protein. Here the sample spans 600,000 to 750,000 distinct CDR3 sequences, approximately 60% being singletons. What these receptors recognize is not known. The source material was blood. These receptors were taken from a girl aged 2-10 years with multiple sclerosis.

V gene TRBV12-3 or TRBV12-4 combines with J gene TRBJ2-5; D remains unclear. The CDR3 runs to 12 residues. Trimming pared 4 bases from V and 5 bases from J, leaving 8 bases between. The CDR3 DNA reads as TGTGCCAGCAGTTCCCAGGTCGAGACCCAGTACTTC. Protein sequence: CASSSQVETQYF.

This clonotype has more than one count but fewer than ten. The rearrangement uses TRBV20-1 and TRBJ2-7, with 10 bases that match TRBD1. The CDR3 sequence is 14 residues long. V shed 5 bases and J 4 bases; nucleotides not matched to a gene: 8. Germline CDR1 reads DFQATT; CDR2 reads SNEGSKA (reference sequence). The CDR3 loop is CSAGPGQGTYEQYF. The CDR3 nucleotides read TGCAGTGCTGGACCGGGACAGGGGACGTACGAGCAGTACTTC.

There are a few counts of this clonotype. The chain employs TRBV20-1 and TRBJ2-5, with a possible D match to TRBD2 (5 bases). CDR3 size: 12 residues. Per germline, CDR1 DFQATT and CDR2 SNEGSKA (reference sequence). Trimming pared 6 bases from V and 2 bases from J, leaving 10 bases between. The CDR3 is CSAFGLQETQYF. CDR3 bases: TGCAGTGCATTCGGACTTCAAGAGACCCAGTACTTC.

This sequence joins TRBV27 and TRBJ2-3, with 9 bases aligning to TRBD1. Looked up from germline, CDR1 is MNHEY and CDR2 is SMNVEV (reference sequence). This CDR3 contains 14 residues. V was pared by 6 bases and J by 5 bases, with 6 bases of the junction left unmatched. This chain's CDR3 is CASRSRTGVDTQYF. In nucleotides, the CDR3 is TGTGCCAGCAGGTCCAGGACAGGGGTAGATACGCAGTATTTT.

The chain has TRBV6-5 and TRBJ2-7; maybe TRBD1 (6 bases). The length of the CDR3 is 15 residues. V was clipped by 5 bases and J by 1 base, with 15 bases between them. The germline V gene encodes CDR1 MNHEY and CDR2 SVGAGI. The CDR3 DNA is TGTGCCAGCAGTATTAACAGGGTCGAATCCTACGAGCAGTACTTC. Translating gives CASSINRVESYEQYF.

The CDR3 spells CASMERGGGEQFF. The CDR3 DNA reads as TGTGCCAGCATGGAGCGGGGGGGCGGTGAGCAGTTCTTC. This chain joins TRBV6-5 and TRBJ2-1; TRBD2 matches 10 bases. J gave up 9 bases and V 7 bases, and 6 bases lay outside the gene matches. The CDR3 has 13 residues. Per the germline V gene, CDR1 is MNHEY and CDR2 is SVGAGI.

The rearrangement joins TRBV27 to TRBJ2-1; 13 bases fit TRBD2. Germline values: CDR1 MNHEY, CDR2 SMNVEV (reference sequence). The CDR3 covers 15 residues. V trimming: 10 bases; J trimming: 5 bases; junction bases outside the gene matches: 8. DNA of the CDR3: TGTGCCACCCATCAGGGGACTAGCGGGAACAATGAGCAGTTCTTC. Amino acid sequence: CATHQGTSGNNEQFF.

This clonotype came up a few times. V gene TRBV11-2 combines with J gene TRBJ2-7; 10 nucleotides align to TRBD2. Germline V gives CDR1 SGHAT, CDR2 FQNNGV. CDR3 size: 14 residues. J was trimmed by 5 bases and V by 7 bases; bases with no gene match: 8. The CDR3 nucleotides read TGTGCCAGCACATCAGCGGGAGGGCCCCACGAGCAGTACTTC. Its translation: CASTSAGGPHEQYF.

In this sample, this clonotype turned up a few times. The rearrangement uses TRBV9 and TRBJ2-7; maybe TRBD2 (5 bases). Between the trimmed V and J ends, which lost 0 bases and 1 base, there was a span of 14 bases. The CDR3 loop spans 16 amino acids. Germline V CDR1 and CDR2: SGDLS, YYNGEE. The CDR3 region has the DNA TGTGCCAGCAGCGTAGGCGTGGCGGGTGATTCCTACGAGCAGTACTTC. Translation gives CASSVGVAGDSYEQYF.

To note about this clonotype: This may arise from a read error, as a much more abundant clone is one base away. The DNA for the CDR3 is TGTGCCAGCAGTTGGGGGGCCCACAGCTATGGCTACACCTTC. This gives the protein CASSWGAHSYGYTF. V usage is TRBV12-3 or TRBV12-4 and J usage is TRBJ1-2; D is possibly TRBD1 (6 bases). The CDR3 is 14 residues long. The V gene lost 4 bases and the J gene lost 4 bases, with 13 bases spanning the gap.

CDR3 in DNA: TGTGCCATCAGTGATGACCGAACGGCTCAGTACTTC. Translation gives CAISDDRTAQYF. The chain links TRBV10-3 to TRBJ2-4; the D is unclear. Germline CDR1 is ENHRY and CDR2 is SYGVKD. V lost 3 bases to trimming and J lost 12 bases, with 12 bases between them. The CDR3 has 12 residues.

J is TRBJ1-1 and V is TRBV4-1; D is possibly TRBD1 (6 bases). The CDR3 length is 17 residues. CDR1 MGHRA and CDR2 YSYEKL come from the germline V gene. The ends were cut back, 1 base at V and 1 base at J, with 16 bases in the middle. The CDR3 loop is CASSQGFSGGPNTEAFF. CDR3 sequence (DNA): TGCGCCAGCAGCCAAGGTTTCTCTGGGGGCCCGAACACTGAAGCTTTCTTT.

The J gene is TRBJ1-2, the V gene TRBV29-1; D unresolved. Germline CDR1 reads SQVTM; CDR2 reads ANQGSEA. The CDR3 extends over 12 amino acids. The CDR3 DNA follows: TGCAGTGCGAGCGATATTAACTATGGCTACACCTTC. Protein product: CSASDINYGYTF.

This chain connects TRBV7-3 to TRBJ2-3; maybe TRBD2 (6 bases). V was shortened by 5 bases and J by 4 bases, with 13 bases between the two germline ends. From germline, CDR1 is SGHTA and CDR2 FQGTGA. The CDR3 totals 14 residues. The CDR3 protein is CASSPSTSSDTQYF. The CDR3 nucleotides read TGTGCCAGCAGCCCGTCGACTAGTTCAGATACGCAGTATTTT.

V is TRBV29-1 and J is TRBJ2-3; D is possibly TRBD2 (5 bases). CDR1 and CDR2 from the germline V gene are SQVTM and ANQGSEA. Deletions cut 3 bases from V and 0 bases from J, with 10 bases between. This CDR3 spans 14 amino acids. This CDR3 reads CSVEGLASTDTQYF. The CDR3 DNA sequence: TGCAGCGTTGAGGGATTAGCGAGCACAGATACGCAGTATTTT.

This chain joins TRBV5-1 and TRBJ2-2; maybe TRBD1 (5 bases). The V and J ends lost 9 bases and 2 bases respectively, with 14 bases between them. CDR1 is SGHRS and CDR2 is YFSETQ in the germline V gene. CDR3 length: 14 residues. The CDR3 nucleotides read TGCGCCATAGACAGCGACGATAACACCGGGGAGCTGTTTTTT. Its protein product is CAIDSDDNTGELFF.

This clonotype came up many times. The J gene is TRBJ2-7, the V gene TRBV29-1, with D tentatively TRBD1 (5 bases). This CDR3 is 12 amino acids long. In germline, CDR1 is SQVTM, CDR2 ANQGSEA. V lost 4 bases, J lost 2 bases, and 9 bases lay in between. The CDR3 spells CSVADSTYEQYF. In DNA form, the CDR3 reads TGCAGCGTTGCTGACAGCACCTACGAGCAGTACTTC.

The chain uses TRBV20-1 and TRBJ2-7, with a possible D match to TRBD1 (5 bases). Germline V gene lookup returns CDR1 DFQATT and CDR2 SNEGSKA (reference sequence). The CDR3 has 15 residues. Trimming left V 1 base short and J 4 bases short, with 17 bases between. The CDR3 sequence is CSARGTPEDLYEQYF. CDR3 DNA: TGCAGTGCTAGAGGGACACCAGAAGACCTTTACGAGCAGTACTTC.

CDR3 sequence (DNA): TGTGCCAGCAGCTTAGTTGGGACTAAGGGAAGCAATGAGCAGTTCTTC. It is translated as CASSLVGTKGSNEQFF. The rearrangement joins TRBV7-3 to TRBJ2-1, with 7 bases fitting TRBD2. The CDR3 is made up of 16 amino acids. J was trimmed by 6 bases and V by 2 bases; bases with no gene match: 10. Germline CDR1 is SGHTA and CDR2 is FQGTGA.

The chain combines TRBV9 with TRBJ2-1; D unclear. This CDR3 is 13 amino acids long. The germline CDR1 and CDR2 sequences are SGDLS and YYNGEE. Trimming shortened V by 0 bases and J by 5 bases, and 6 bases separated the two germline ends. The CDR3 bases are TGTGCCAGCAGCGTAGCACATAACAATGAGCAGTTCTTC. Amino acid sequence: CASSVAHNNEQFF.

The chain combines TRBV5-1 with TRBJ2-1, with 9 bases lining up with TRBD1. This CDR3 spans 14 amino acids. V was clipped by 5 bases and J by 6 bases; unmatched bases: 6. Germline assignment: CDR1 SGHRS and CDR2 YFSETQ. The CDR3 nucleotides are TGCGCCAGCAGTCCGAGGACAGGGGTCAATGAGCAGTTCTTC. Translating gives CASSPRTGVNEQFF.

This chain joins TRBV20-1 and TRBJ2-3, with D tentatively TRBD1 (6 bases). Trimming took 5 bases from V and 5 from J, leaving 17 bases between them. Germline V lookup: CDR1 DFQATT, CDR2 SNEGSKA (reference sequence). There are 14 residues in the CDR3. CDR3 nucleotide sequence: TGCAGTGCTCGTTTTACAGGGTTCGGAGATACGCAGTATTTT. The encoded protein is CSARFTGFGDTQYF.

The CDR3 nucleotides read TGTGCCAGCAGCTTACCGGCCGGGCAGGCTTCAGGCGGCTACACCTTC. Amino acids: CASSLPAGQASGGYTF. The chain employs TRBV7-9 and TRBJ1-2; D is undetermined. Trimming cost V 2 bases and J 8 bases, with 21 bases left between them. In germline, CDR1 is SEHNR, CDR2 FQNEAQ (reference sequence). The CDR3 spans 16 residues.

This rearrangement joins TRBV20-1 to TRBJ2-3; 8 positions agree with TRBD2. V shed 0 bases and J 0 bases; nucleotides not matched to a gene: 11. The CDR3 sequence is 18 residues long. Per the germline V gene, CDR1 is DFQATT and CDR2 is SNEGSKA (reference sequence). CDR3 residues: CSARDWERERGSTDTQYF. Here the CDR3 DNA reads TGCAGTGCTAGAGATTGGGAGCGGGAGAGGGGTAGCACAGATACGCAGTATTTT.